Listed below are T cell receptor beta chains from one sample, sequenced in a study of regulatory T cells in long-lasting Graves disease. Each CDR3 protein is one row after TCRdb ran MiXCR on the multiplex PCR reads. The sample includes roughly 300,000 distinct CDR3 sequences, about 18% seen only once; the top ten take 25% to 35%. This material consisted of peripheral blood mononuclear cells (PBMCs), taken when the disease was refractory, from a patient treated with antithyroid drugs. The receptors come from a female donor with Graves disease. The CDR3 runs from the conserved cysteine through the conserved F or W. D genes are given only for firm matches. Clone size is shown for a subset of rows, as once, few, many or a class of expanded clone.

clone size | D gene | J gene | V gene | CDR3 DNA | CDR3 protein
many | NA | TRBJ1-2 | TRBV29-1 | TGCAGCGGGCGAGAGCAAGCTAACTATGGCTACACCTTC | CSGREQANYGYTF
few | NA | TRBJ2-5 | TRBV20-1 | TGCAGTGCAAAAGGACAGCAAGAGACCCAGTACTTC | CSAKGQQETQYF
many | TRBD2 | TRBJ2-7 | TRBV7-8 | TGTGCCAGCAGCAGTAGGCCTCGGGGGGAACTTAGTGAGCAGTACTTC | CASSSRPRGELSEQYF
NA | TRBD2 | TRBJ2-3 | TRBV20-1 | TGCAGTGCCCAGGGACTAGCGGGAGTGGCCCGCACAGATACGCAGTATTTT | CSAQGLAGVARTDTQYF
NA | TRBD2 | TRBJ2-1 | TRBV2 | TGTGCCAGCACCACGGAGGGACTACCGAGCCATGAGCAGTTCTTC | CASTTEGLPSHEQFF
NA | NA | TRBJ1-3 | TRBV24-1 | TGTGCCACCAGTGACTCCAGGGGATTCTCTGGAAACACCATATATTTT | CATSDSRGFSGNTIYF
few | TRBD1 | TRBJ2-7 | TRBV7-2 | TGTGCCAGCAGCTTAGACGACAGGGGGAGGTACGAGCAGTACTTC | CASSLDDRGRYEQYF
few | NA | TRBJ2-2 | TRBV18 | TGTGCCAGCTCACCGGGGACATCCGGGGAGCTGTTTTTT | CASSPGTSGELFF
many | NA | TRBJ2-2 | TRBV5-1 | TGCGCCAGCAGCTTGGGTCGGCGCAACACCGGGGAGCTGTTTTTT | CASSLGRRNTGELFF
many | TRBD1 | TRBJ1-1 | TRBV2 | TGTGCCACCCTCCGGGACAGGGGGAACACTGAAGCTTTCTTT | CATLRDRGNTEAFF
many | NA | TRBJ2-7 | TRBV28 | TGTGCCAGCAGTTTATATCGGACAGTCCCTTCCTACGAGCAGTACTTC | CASSLYRTVPSYEQYF
many | TRBD1 | TRBJ1-4 | TRBV7-8 | TGTGCCAGCAGAACACCGGGACAGAATGAAAAACTGTTTTTT | CASRTPGQNEKLFF
NA | NA | TRBJ1-4 | TRBV6-2/TRBV6-3 | TGTGCCAGCAGGCGGGACTCTGCAACTAATGAAAAACTGTTTTTT | CASRRDSATNEKLFF
many | NA | TRBJ1-4 | TRBV3-1 | TGTGCCAGCACGACGATGGGGGCTGATGAAAAACTGTTTTTT | CASTTMGADEKLFF
many | NA | TRBJ1-4 | TRBV30 | TGTGCCTGGAGTAGAGGAGGGTGGGGTGAAAAACTGTTTTTT | CAWSRGGWGEKLFF
NA | NA | TRBJ1-4 | TRBV9 | TGTGCCAGCAGCGGGACACCGGCAACTAATGAAAAACTGTTTTTT | CASSGTPATNEKLFF
few | TRBD2 | TRBJ2-5 | TRBV19 | TGTGCCAGTAGTTACGGGACTAGCGGGATCGGAGAGACCCAGTACTTC | CASSYGTSGIGETQYF
NA | TRBD2 | TRBJ2-7 | TRBV14 | TGTGCCAGCAGCCAAGATCCTAGCGGGAGAGACGAGCAGTACTTC | CASSQDPSGRDEQYF
many | NA | TRBJ1-1 | TRBV6-1 | TGTGCCAGCAGTGGACACAGGGACCTGAACACTGAAGCTTTCTTT | CASSGHRDLNTEAFF
many | NA | TRBJ1-2 | TRBV3-1 | TGTGCCAGCAGCCAAGAGGCGGAGCGCGGTGGGGGCTACACCTTC | CASSQEAERGGGYTF
many | NA | TRBJ1-6 | TRBV11-2 | TGTGCCAGCAGCCCACTCGGAGGACAGTGGGGAATTAATTCACCCCTCCACTTT | CASSPLGGQWGINSPLHF
NA | NA | TRBJ2-5 | TRBV5-1 | TGCGCCAGCAGCTTGTCGGTCAGGGGAATCCAAGAGACCCAGTACTTC | CASSLSVRGIQETQYF
NA | NA | TRBJ1-2 | TRBV14 | TGTGCCAGCAGCCAAGGGCCGTCTACTAACTATGGCTACACCTTC | CASSQGPSTNYGYTF
NA | NA | TRBJ2-2 | TRBV24-1 | TGTGCCACCAGTGATTCGGGGGTAGCGAACACCGGGGAGCTGTTTTTT | CATSDSGVANTGELFF
many | TRBD1 | TRBJ2-7 | TRBV12-3/TRBV12-4 | TGTGCCAGCAGTCCCCGGACAGGCCCGTCCTACGAGCAGTACTTC | CASSPRTGPSYEQYF
many | NA | TRBJ1-1 | TRBV6-1 | TGTGCCAGCAGTGTGTATTTAGTGAACACTGAAGCTTTCTTT | CASSVYLVNTEAFF
many | NA | TRBJ2-7 | TRBV6-1 | TGTGCCAGCAACCGTTGGGCAGGTATAAGCGGCGAGCAGTACTTC | CASNRWAGISGEQYF
NA | NA | TRBJ2-1 | TRBV28 | TGTGCCAGCAGTTTGTCTGCGGGATTCAATGAGCAGTTCTTC | CASSLSAGFNEQFF
many | NA | TRBJ1-1 | TRBV7-2 | TGTGCCAGCAGCTTCCAGGGTGGGACTGAAGCTTTCTTT | CASSFQGGTEAFF
few | TRBD2 | TRBJ2-5 | TRBV19 | TGTGCCAGTAGTAACCCGGGAGGGCCGCTCCGTAGTAAGGAGACCCAGTACTTC | CASSNPGGPLRSKETQYF
many | NA | TRBJ1-2 | TRBV30 | TGTGCCTGGAGTATCGAGCTGGGGCTGCGTGGCTACACCTTC | CAWSIELGLRGYTF
few | NA | TRBJ2-2 | TRBV5-1 | TGCGCCAGCAGCTTGGAAGGGTCCACCGGGGAGCTGTTTTTT | CASSLEGSTGELFF
NA | NA | TRBJ2-7 | TRBV5-1 | TGCGCCAGCAGCTTACAGGGAGGCTACGAGCAGTACTTC | CASSLQGGYEQYF
NA | NA | TRBJ1-6 | TRBV30 | TGTGCCTGGCGACGGACAGCTAATAATTCACCCCTCCACTTT | CAWRRTANNSPLHF
few | NA | TRBJ1-6 | TRBV7-3 | TGTGCCAGCAGCTTATGGGGGGAGCACAATTCACCCCTCCACTTT | CASSLWGEHNSPLHF
NA | NA | TRBJ2-7 | TRBV9 | TGTGCCAGCAGCGTCGGGACAAGAGACTACGAGCAGTACTTC | CASSVGTRDYEQYF
NA | NA | TRBJ1-1 | TRBV6-5 | TGTGCCAGCAGTTACGACGGAAACACTGAAGCTTTCTTT | CASSYDGNTEAFF
NA | NA | TRBJ1-5 | TRBV7-6 | TGTGCCAGCAGCCCCGGGGAGAAGGGTGGTCAGCCCCAGCATTTT | CASSPGEKGGQPQHF
NA | TRBD1 | TRBJ1-1 | TRBV10-2 | TGCGCCAGCAGTAAACCGGGACAGGGTAACACTGAAGCTTTCTTT | CASSKPGQGNTEAFF